This T cell receptor beta chain was found in a study of beta chain features in type 1 diabetes. Study summary: All samples together contributed almost 110,000,000 sorted cells for examination.

Sorting that relied on CD45RO/CCR7/CD25/CD127/CD95/CD27 yielded CD4+ naive, central memory, regulatory and stem cell-like memory cells. This clone was seen a few times. Its antigen is as yet unknown. What was sequenced were expressed TCRB transcripts, since all of the isolated RNA had been reverse transcribed. Produced via immunoSEQ multiplex PCR; TCRdb's table is partial and in-frame only. The table has about 150,000 clones, over 9% seen once; the top ten hold 0.45% to 0.5%. General observations from the study: Shortening of TCRB CDR3s, moderate but significant, appeared in all four CD4+ subsets of Type 1 diabetes patients.

Sequencing was carried out using central memory CD4+ T cells from blood. The sequence was collected from a man aged 30 to 39 with type 1 diabetes.

In nucleotides, the CDR3 is TGTGCCAGCAGCTCAAGGGGCTGGGATGGCTACACCTTC. Protein sequence: CASSSRGWDGYTF. The chain joins TRBV7-2 to TRBJ1-2; D is possibly TRBD1 (5 bases). V was clipped by 4 bases and J by 6 bases, with 12 bases between them. Germline V CDR1 and CDR2: SGHTA, FQGNSA. CDR3 size: 13 residues.